These T cell receptor beta chains were read from a single sample in a study of blood T cell repertoires in COVID-19. The table came from immunoSEQ multiplex PCR; TCRdb's copy has only in-frame clones and leaves some out. The sample shows tens of thousands of clones, around 90% of them seen only once. The sequenced material came from peripheral blood. The receptors stem from a human donor in a cohort sampled during active COVID-19. CDR3s include the opening cysteine and the closing phenylalanine or tryptophan. A D gene is named only where the DNA matches it firmly. The size field is filled for only some rows; it gives once, few, many or a size class.

J gene	clone size	V gene	D gene	CDR3 protein	CDR3 DNA
TRBJ2-3	-	TRBV4-1	-	CASSQAGDTDTQYF	TGCGCCAGCAGCCAAGCGGGGGACACAGATACGCAGTATTTT
TRBJ1-6	-	TRBV5-5	-	CASSLVAETGNSPLHF	TGTGCCAGCAGCTTGGTGGCGGAAACGGGTAATTCACCCCTCCACTTT
TRBJ1-2	-	TRBV6-4	-	CASSAPGQLNYGYTF	TGTGCCAGCAGTGCCCCGGGACAACTTAACTATGGCTACACCTTC
TRBJ2-1	-	TRBV11-2	-	CASSLGTPGSYNEQFF	TGTGCCAGCAGCCTAGGGACTCCCGGCTCCTACAATGAGCAGTTCTTC
TRBJ2-6	-	TRBV2	TRBD1	CASSGRQGRSGANVLTF	TGTGCCAGCAGTGGGCGACAGGGAAGGAGTGGGGCCAACGTCCTGACTTTC
TRBJ2-7	-	TRBV28	TRBD2	CASSFRLAGAEQYF	TGTGCCAGCAGTTTTAGACTAGCGGGAGCCGAGCAGTACTTC
TRBJ1-4	-	TRBV6-1	-	CASSEGVGAGNEKLFF	TGTGCCAGCAGTGAAGGTGTGGGGGCGGGTAATGAAAAACTGTTTTTT
TRBJ2-2	-	TRBV3-1/TRBV3-2	-	CASSQGGAGELFF	TGTGCCAGCAGCCAAGGGGGAGCCGGGGAGCTGTTTTTT
TRBJ2-1	-	TRBV1	-	CTSSQDSGRETRSNEQFF	TGCACCAGCAGCCAGGATAGCGGGAGGGAAACACGGAGCAATGAGCAGTTCTTC
TRBJ2-2	once	TRBV28	-	CASRQLGSGTGELFF	TGTGCCAGCAGGCAGCTCGGGAGTGGCACCGGGGAGCTGTTTTTT
TRBJ2-7	-	TRBV2	TRBD2	CASFSGRSYEQYF	TGTGCCAGCTTTAGCGGGAGATCCTACGAGCAGTACTTC
TRBJ2-7	-	TRBV5-1	-	CASSFNSVTVEQYF	TGCGCCAGCAGCTTTAATAGTGTTACAGTCGAGCAGTACTTC
TRBJ2-1	-	TRBV19	TRBD2	CASSLTSGTNNEQFF	TGTGCCAGTAGTCTGACTAGCGGGACCAACAATGAGCAGTTCTTC
TRBJ2-3	-	TRBV5-4	-	CASSLAGTDTQYF	TGTGCCAGCAGCTTGGCCGGGACAGATACGCAGTATTTT
TRBJ2-1	-	TRBV19	-	CASSAQAGPKQFF	TGTGCCAGTAGCGCTCAAGCGGGCCCGAAGCAGTTCTTC
TRBJ1-6	few	TRBV5-4	-	CASSLELNSPLHF	TGTGCCAGCAGCTTGGAGCTAAATTCACCCCTCCACTTT
TRBJ2-5	-	TRBV5-1	TRBD1	CASSFLPSGTAQETQYF	TGCGCCAGCAGCTTCCTCCCATCCGGGACAGCCCAAGAGACCCAGTACTTC
TRBJ1-2	-	TRBV15	-	CATSKPRVAGIYGYTF	TGTGCCACCAGCAAGCCTAGGGTGGCAGGGATTTATGGCTACACCTTC
TRBJ2-7	-	TRBV27	-	CASSSGEKYEQYF	TGTGCCAGCAGTTCCGGAGAGAAGTACGAGCAGTACTTC
TRBJ2-1	-	TRBV9	TRBD2	CASSSRLAETYNEQFF	TGTGCCAGCAGCAGCCGACTAGCGGAAACCTACAATGAGCAGTTCTTC
TRBJ2-5	-	TRBV6-1	TRBD1	CASSEYGTGEQTQYF	TGTGCCAGCAGTGAATATGGAACAGGGGAGCAGACCCAGTACTTC
TRBJ2-1	-	TRBV5-1	-	CASSYPGSGLNEQFF	TGCGCCAGCAGCTACCCGGGAAGCGGGCTCAATGAGCAGTTCTTC
TRBJ1-5	-	TRBV28	TRBD1	CASSAPGQILIEDQPQHF	TGTGCCAGCAGTGCCCCGGGACAGATACTAATCGAAGACCAGCCCCAGCATTTT
TRBJ2-2	-	TRBV3-1/TRBV3-2	TRBD1	CASSPWTGGVAGELFF	TGTGCCAGCAGCCCCTGGACAGGGGGGGTCGCCGGGGAGCTGTTTTTT
TRBJ1-5	-	TRBV10-3	TRBD1	CAISEGQGSHSNQPQHF	TGTGCCATCAGTGAGGGACAGGGGTCTCATAGCAATCAGCCCCAGCATTTT
TRBJ2-3	-	TRBV29-1	TRBD2	CSVDPGTSFGADTQYF	TGCAGCGTGGACCCCGGGACTAGCTTTGGGGCAGATACGCAGTATTTT
TRBJ2-5	-	TRBV2	-	CASSDTLDKETQYF	TGTGCCAGCAGTGACACACTAGATAAAGAGACCCAGTACTTC
TRBJ2-6	-	TRBV7-2	-	CASSLDSITSFGANVLTF	TGTGCCAGCAGCTTAGACTCCATAACCTCTTTCGGGGCCAACGTCCTGACTTTC
TRBJ2-5	-	TRBV11-3	-	CASSPGWETQYF	TGTGCCAGCAGCCCAGGGTGGGAGACCCAGTACTTC
TRBJ2-2	-	TRBV4-1	-	CASRRWGHGTGELFF	TGCGCCAGCAGGAGGTGGGGGCACGGCACCGGGGAGCTGTTTTTT
TRBJ2-5	-	TRBV6-5	-	CASRRTAQETQYF	TGTGCCAGCAGACGGACAGCCCAAGAGACCCAGTACTTC
TRBJ1-6	-	TRBV12-3/TRBV12-4	-	CASTAGLATALHF	TGTGCCAGCACTGCAGGGTTGGCAACGGCCCTCCACTTT
TRBJ2-1	-	TRBV14	TRBD2	CASSQGPGLGYNEQFF	TGTGCCAGCAGCCAAGGGCCGGGACTAGGTTACAATGAGCAGTTCTTC
TRBJ1-2	-	TRBV5-1	-	CASSLAQGLNYGYTF	TGCGCCAGCAGCTTGGCCCAGGGGCTTAACTATGGCTACACCTTC
TRBJ2-7	-	TRBV11-2	-	CASSLDSGARSYEQYF	TGTGCCAGCAGCTTAGATTCTGGGGCAAGGTCCTACGAGCAGTACTTC
TRBJ2-1	-	TRBV5-8	-	CASSLVGLLAYNEQFF	TGTGCCAGCAGCTTGGTTGGGCTCCTGGCCTACAATGAGCAGTTCTTC
TRBJ2-7	-	TRBV18	TRBD1	CASSPSGGDDEQYF	TGTGCCAGCTCACCTTCAGGGGGTGACGACGAGCAGTACTTC
TRBJ2-1	-	TRBV27	TRBD2	CASTSGSSYNEQFF	TGTGCCAGCACCAGCGGGAGCTCCTACAATGAGCAGTTCTTC
TRBJ1-4	-	TRBV5-1	-	CASSLGGATNEKLFF	TGCGCCAGCAGCTTGGGGGGCGCAACTAATGAAAAACTGTTTTTT
TRBJ2-2	once	TRBV9	TRBD2	CASSVVLADTGELFF	TGTGCCAGCAGCGTAGTACTAGCGGACACCGGGGAGCTGTTTTTT